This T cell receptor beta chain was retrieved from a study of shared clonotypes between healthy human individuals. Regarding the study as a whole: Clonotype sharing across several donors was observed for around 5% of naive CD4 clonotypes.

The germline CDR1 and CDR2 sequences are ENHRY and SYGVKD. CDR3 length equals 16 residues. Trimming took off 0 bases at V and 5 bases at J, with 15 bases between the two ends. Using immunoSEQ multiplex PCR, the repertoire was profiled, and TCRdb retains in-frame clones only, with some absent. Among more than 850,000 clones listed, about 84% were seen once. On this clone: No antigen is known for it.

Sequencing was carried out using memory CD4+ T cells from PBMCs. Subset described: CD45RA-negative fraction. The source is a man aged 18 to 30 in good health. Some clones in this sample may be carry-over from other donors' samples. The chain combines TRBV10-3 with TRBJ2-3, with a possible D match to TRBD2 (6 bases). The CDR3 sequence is CAISESGSTGGDTQYF. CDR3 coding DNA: TGTGCCATCAGTGAGTCGGGTAGTACCGGGGGAGATACGCAGTATTTT.